This T cell receptor beta chain was found in a study of monozygotic twins with inflammatory bowel disease. Both the TCRalpha cDNA and the TCRbeta cDNA were taken through two nested PCRs, lasting around 15 and 10 cycles. TCRdb reprocessed the 5' RACE reads and keeps a single row for each CDR3 protein, giving no DNA. Here the sample table reports 300,000 to 350,000 distinct CDR3 sequences. A note on this clonotype: Antigen unknown.

Whole-study results and caveats: Perhaps reflecting limited power, concordant and discordant twins did not differ in repertoire similarity. In the analysis, different T cell subtypes could not be told apart. Healthy twins showed more clonotype sharing with others than IBD patients, especially patients with disease activity.

The origin of this receptor is a human donor with ulcerative colitis or Crohn's disease, or a healthy co-twin of an affected twin (not recorded which). The sample comprised blood.

CDR3: CASSSTSGRNSYNEQFF. The gene calls are TRBV19 and TRBJ2-1; no DNA is available, so the TRBD2 call from TCRdb remains unchecked. Looked up from germline, CDR1 is LNHDA and CDR2 is SQIVND (reference sequence). The CDR3 spans 17 residues. The full variable domain, rest sourced from reference TRBV19 and TRBJ2-1, is DGGITQSPKYLFRKEGQNVTLSCEQNLNHDAMYWYRQDPGQGLRLIYYSQIVNDFQKGDIAEGYSVSREKKESFPLTVTSAQKNPTAFYLCASSSTSGRNSYNEQFFGPGTRLTVL.